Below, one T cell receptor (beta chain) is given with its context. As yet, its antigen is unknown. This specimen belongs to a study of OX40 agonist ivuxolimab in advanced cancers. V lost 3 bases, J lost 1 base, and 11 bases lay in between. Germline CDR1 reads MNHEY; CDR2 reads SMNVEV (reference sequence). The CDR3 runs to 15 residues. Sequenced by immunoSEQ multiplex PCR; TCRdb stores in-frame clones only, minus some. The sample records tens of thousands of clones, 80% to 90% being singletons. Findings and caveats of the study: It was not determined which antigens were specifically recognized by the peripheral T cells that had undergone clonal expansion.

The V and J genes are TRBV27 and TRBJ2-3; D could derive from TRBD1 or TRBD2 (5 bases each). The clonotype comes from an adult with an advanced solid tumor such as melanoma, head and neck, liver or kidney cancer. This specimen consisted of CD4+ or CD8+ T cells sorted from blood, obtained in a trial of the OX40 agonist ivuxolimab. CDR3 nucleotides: TGTGCCAGCAGTTTTCTTGTGGGGGGCACAGATACGCAGTATTTT. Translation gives CASSFLVGGTDTQYF.